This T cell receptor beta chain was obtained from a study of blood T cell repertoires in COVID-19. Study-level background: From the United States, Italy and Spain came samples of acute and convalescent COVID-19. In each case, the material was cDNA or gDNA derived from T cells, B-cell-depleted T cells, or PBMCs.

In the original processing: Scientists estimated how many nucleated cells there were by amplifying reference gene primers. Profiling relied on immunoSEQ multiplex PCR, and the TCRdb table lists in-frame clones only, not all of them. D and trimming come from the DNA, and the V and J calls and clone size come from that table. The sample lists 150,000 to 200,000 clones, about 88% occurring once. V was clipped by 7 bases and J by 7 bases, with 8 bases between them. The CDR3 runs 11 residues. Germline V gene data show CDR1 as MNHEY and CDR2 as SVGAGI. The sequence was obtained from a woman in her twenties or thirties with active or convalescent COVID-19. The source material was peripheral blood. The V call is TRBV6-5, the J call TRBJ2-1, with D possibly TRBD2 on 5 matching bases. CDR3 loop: CASMRENEQFF. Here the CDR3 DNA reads TGTGCCAGCATGAGGGAGAATGAGCAGTTCTTC.